What follows are 17 T cell receptor beta chains derived from one specimen sequenced in a study of long-term antiretroviral therapy in people with HIV (dated by TCRdb to between 2021 and 2023). The immunoSEQ hsTCRB v3.0 assay was used at survey level resolution to sequence the TRB variable region. TCRdb's version of the immuneACCESS table is confined to in-frame rearrangements and falls short of the full clone set. An unresolved V gene accounts for under half of the shortfall where checked; the remainder is of unknown origin. The sample records 20,000 to 25,000 clones, approximately 80% of which are singletons. The ten largest clones add up to around 3.9% of the sample. The sequencing used unsorted PBMCs, collected roughly 4 years after starting antiretroviral therapy. The receptors shown here come from a man between 18 and 29 years old with HIV.

This clone has more than one count but fewer than ten. The chain uses TRBV5-1 and TRBJ2-5, with 8 bases lining up with TRBD1. V lost 1 base, J lost 2 bases, and 1 base stayed unmatched. This CDR3 is 14 amino acids long. Germline CDR1 reads SGHRS; CDR2 reads YFSETQ. The DNA of the CDR3 is TGCGCCAGCAGCTTGTGGACAGGGCAAGAGACCCAGTACTTC. The encoded protein is CASSLWTGQETQYF.

V is TRBV30 and J is TRBJ1-4, with a weak D call TRBD1 (6 bases). The V and J ends lost 3 bases and 5 bases respectively, with 16 bases between them. The V gene's germline CDR1 is GTSNPN and CDR2 SVGIG (reference sequence). This CDR3 is built from 15 residues. CDR3 sequence reads: CAWRRLDSENEKLFF. The CDR3 DNA follows: TGTGCCTGGAGACGACTGGACAGTGAAAATGAAAAACTGTTTTTT.

As to this clone: One junction end does not reproduce the germline sequence, and a read error may be involved. The chain has TRBV7-2 and TRBJ1-4; D gene uncertain. Germline loops: CDR1 SGHTA, CDR2 FQGNSA. CDR3 length: 12 residues. The CDR3 bases are TGTGCCAGCAGCTTAGGCCCTAGGACGCAAATTTTT. It is translated as CASSLGPRTQIF.

The rearrangement links TRBV29-1 to TRBJ2-5, with 11 positions matching TRBD1. Germline CDR1 reads SQVTM; CDR2 reads ANQGSEA. The length of the CDR3 is 13 residues. V lost 6 bases, J lost 4 bases, and 4 bases stayed unmatched. As DNA, the CDR3 is TGCAGCGTATCCGGGACAGGGGGAGAGACCCAGTACTTC. This gives the protein CSVSGTGGETQYF.

This clone was counted a single time. The chain is built from TRBV5-1 and TRBJ2-3; 8 bases match TRBD1. The V and J ends lost 4 bases and 4 bases, in that order; junction bases with no gene match: 8. The CDR3 loop spans 15 amino acids. Germline V gene data show CDR1 as SGHRS and CDR2 as YFSETQ. CDR3 nucleotides: TGCGCCAGCAGCCCCCGGACAGGGTCATCAGATACGCAGTATTTT. Translating gives CASSPRTGSSDTQYF.

This sequence joins TRBV6-5 and TRBJ2-2; D not certain. Germline V gene lookup returns CDR1 MNHEY and CDR2 SVGAGI. V lost 6 bases to trimming and J lost 2 bases, with 7 bases between them. CDR3 size: 13 residues. This CDR3 is CASSTTNTGELFF. The CDR3 bases are TGTGCCAGCAGCACAACAAACACCGGGGAGCTGTTTTTT.

The chain combines TRBV6-1 with TRBJ2-7; 12 nucleotides line up with TRBD1. The germline V gene has CDR1 MNHNS and CDR2 SASEGT. The CDR3 sequence is 14 residues long. V lost 6 bases, J lost 4 bases, and 4 bases stayed unmatched. The CDR3 here is CASRGTGGPYEQYV. The CDR3 bases are TGTGCCAGCAGGGGGACAGGGGGCCCTTACGAGCAGTACGTC.

V gene TRBV19 combines with J gene TRBJ1-5; D is unclear. Trimming took off 2 bases at V and 5 bases at J, with 10 bases between the two ends. The CDR3 is 14 residues long. From germline, CDR1 is LNHDA and CDR2 SQIVND (reference sequence). The CDR3: CASSIQAGYQPQHF. DNA of the CDR3: TGTGCCAGTAGTATACAGGCAGGCTATCAGCCCCAGCATTTT.

V gene TRBV6-1 combines with J gene TRBJ2-3; 11 bases line up with TRBD1. Germline CDR1 and CDR2: MNHNS and SASEGT. This CDR3 has 15 residues. The trim removed 1 base at V and 4 bases at J, leaving 1 base unmatched. The CDR3 coding sequence is TGTGCCAGCAGTGAAGGGACAGGGGGCGCAGATACGCAGTATTTT. Its protein is CASSEGTGGADTQYF.

The chain has TRBV6-1 and TRBJ2-6; no clear D. Germline CDR1 MNHNS, CDR2 SASEGT. V lost 4 bases to trimming and J lost 0 bases, with 7 bases between them. The CDR3 has 15 amino acids. Here the CDR3 DNA reads TGTGCCAGCAGTGGGTCCTCCTCTGGGGCCAACGTCCTGACTTTC. Translating gives CASSGSSSGANVLTF.

This clone was seen once. The rearrangement uses TRBV6-5 and TRBJ2-7, with D perhaps TRBD1 or TRBD2 (6 bases each). Germline values: CDR1 MNHEY, CDR2 SVGAGI. The CDR3 is 14 residues long. V was trimmed by 4 bases and J by 3 bases, leaving 13 bases between them. CDR3 amino acids: CASSSRGPDYEQYF. CDR3 in DNA: TGTGCCAGCAGTTCCCGGGGGCCCGACTACGAGCAGTACTTC.

The chain employs TRBV18 and TRBJ2-2, with unresolved D. Trimming removed 0 bases from V and 2 bases from J, with 7 bases in between. The CDR3 extends over 15 amino acids. Germline-derived CDR1 and CDR2 are KGHSH and LQKENI. CDR3 loop: CASSPPRRNTGELFF. CDR3 DNA sequence: TGTGCCAGCTCACCACCGAGACGAAACACCGGGGAGCTGTTTTTT.

V and J are TRBV7-8 and TRBJ2-7, with 9 bases identical to TRBD1. Per germline, CDR1 SGHVS and CDR2 FQNEAQ. J was trimmed by 3 bases and V by 0 bases; bases with no gene match: 6. CDR3 size: 16 residues. CDR3: CASSLAWTGVFYEQYV. CDR3 bases: TGTGCCAGCAGCTTAGCTTGGACAGGGGTCTTCTACGAGCAGTACGTC.

CDR3 DNA: TGTGCCAGCAGTGGGGGGTCTGCGGCGAGTACGCAGTATTTT. This encodes CASSGGSAASTQYF. J is TRBJ2-3 and V is TRBV2, with D tentatively TRBD1 or TRBD2 (5 bases each). Germline V CDR1 and CDR2: SNHLY, FYNNEI. The CDR3 covers 14 residues. Trimming cost V 4 bases and J 8 bases, with 16 bases left between them.

The genes are TRBV6-6 and TRBJ1-1; D remains unclear. Trimming took off 2 bases at V and 4 bases at J, with 8 bases between the two ends. Germline CDR1 is MNHNY and CDR2 is SVGAGI (reference sequence). The CDR3 is 13 residues long. The CDR3 is CASSYMVSTEAFF. CDR3 DNA: TGTGCCAGCAGTTACATGGTATCCACTGAAGCTTTCTTT.

This clone is a singleton in its sample. The CDR3 DNA follows: TGCGCCAGCAGCTCGCGATCCCGGGACGGGGACACTGAAGCTTTCTTT. Protein: CASSSRSRDGDTEAFF. The V call is TRBV5-1, the J call TRBJ1-1; TRBD1 might be the D (5 bases). The germline V and J ends were trimmed by 3 bases and 3 bases, with 18 bases remaining between them. From germline, CDR1 is SGHRS and CDR2 YFSETQ. The CDR3 extends over 16 amino acids.

J is TRBJ1-4 and V is TRBV5-1, with 8 nucleotides matching TRBD1. Trimming took 0 bases from V and 3 from J; bases not matched to a gene: 4. The CDR3 covers 16 residues. Germline CDR1 reads SGHRS; CDR2 reads YFSETQ. The CDR3 nucleotides are TGCGCCAGCAGCTTGGGGAGCAGGGGGCCTAATGAAAAACTGTTTTTT. Encoded protein: CASSLGSRGPNEKLFF.